This T cell receptor beta chain is drawn from a study of blood T cells in healthy people across ages. Together with a sample-barcoded 5' primer, a J-beta primer mix was included in a second PCR lasting roughly 6 to 12 cycles. Using its own MiXCR run on the 5' RACE reads, TCRdb lists one record per CDR3 protein. The sample consists of about 670,000 distinct CDR3 sequences, around 52% of them appearing once. On this clonotype itself: Possible read error: a much larger clone is one base away.

The CDR3 has 15 amino acids. From germline, CDR1 is KGHSH and CDR2 LQKENI. Trimming stripped 3 bases from V and 2 bases from J, with 11 bases between. The source is a woman of 80 years or more in good health. The chain links TRBV18 to TRBJ2-1; D could derive from TRBD1 or TRBD2 (5 bases each). Material: blood. The CDR3, as DNA: TGTGCCAGCTCACCGGGGGTGGACCCCTACAATGAGCAGTTCTTC. Its translation: CASSPGVDPYNEQFF.